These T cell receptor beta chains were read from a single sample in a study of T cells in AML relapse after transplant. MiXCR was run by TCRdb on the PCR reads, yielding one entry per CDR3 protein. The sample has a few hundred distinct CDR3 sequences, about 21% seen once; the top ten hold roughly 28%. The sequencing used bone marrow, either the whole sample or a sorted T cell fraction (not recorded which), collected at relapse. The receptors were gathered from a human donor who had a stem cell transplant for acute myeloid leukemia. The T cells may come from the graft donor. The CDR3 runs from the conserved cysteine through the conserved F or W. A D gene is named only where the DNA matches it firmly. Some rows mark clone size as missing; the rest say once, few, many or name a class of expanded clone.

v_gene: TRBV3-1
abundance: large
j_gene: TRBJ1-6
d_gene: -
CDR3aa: CASSQVGAGANSPLHF
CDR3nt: TGTGCCAGCAGCCAAGTGGGGGCAGGGGCCAATTCACCCCTCCACTTT

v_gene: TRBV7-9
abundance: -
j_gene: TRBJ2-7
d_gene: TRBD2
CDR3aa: CTSGDDSYEQYF
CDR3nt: TGTACCAGCGGGGACGACTCCTACGAGCAGTACTTC

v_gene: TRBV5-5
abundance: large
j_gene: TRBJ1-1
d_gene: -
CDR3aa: CASSVIQGLNTEAFF
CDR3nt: TGTGCCAGCAGCGTGATACAGGGTCTTAACACTGAAGCTTTCTTT

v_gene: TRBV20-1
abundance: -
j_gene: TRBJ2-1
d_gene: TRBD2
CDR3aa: CSARPGLAGGQGNEQFF
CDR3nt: TGCAGTGCCCGCCCGGGACTAGCGGGAGGACAGGGGAATGAGCAGTTCTTC

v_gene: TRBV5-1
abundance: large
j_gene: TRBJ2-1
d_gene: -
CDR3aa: CASSLQKQGTYSYNEQFF
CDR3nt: TGCGCCAGCAGCTTACAGAAACAAGGCACTTACTCCTACAATGAGCAGTTCTTC

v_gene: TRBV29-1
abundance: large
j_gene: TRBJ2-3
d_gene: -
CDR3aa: CSVPFTSGDTQYF
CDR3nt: TGCAGCGTTCCGTTTACAAGTGGGGATACGCAGTATTTT

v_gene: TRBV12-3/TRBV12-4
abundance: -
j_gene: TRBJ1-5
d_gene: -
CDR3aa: CASPQGSDQPQHF
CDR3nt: TGTGCCAGTCCTCAGGGCTCAGATCAGCCCCAGCATTTT

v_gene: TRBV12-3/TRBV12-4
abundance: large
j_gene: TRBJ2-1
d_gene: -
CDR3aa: CASSLAASSDEQFF
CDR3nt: TGTGCCAGCAGTTTAGCCGCTAGCTCCGATGAGCAGTTCTTC

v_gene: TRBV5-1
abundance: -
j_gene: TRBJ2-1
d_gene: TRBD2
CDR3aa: CASSVWAGGLNEQFF
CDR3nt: TGCGCCAGCAGCGTTTGGGCGGGGGGGCTCAATGAGCAGTTCTTC

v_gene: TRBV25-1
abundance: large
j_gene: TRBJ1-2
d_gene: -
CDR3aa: CASSGGGAYYGYTF
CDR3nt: TGTGCCAGCAGTGGGGGGGGGGCCTACTATGGCTACACCTTC

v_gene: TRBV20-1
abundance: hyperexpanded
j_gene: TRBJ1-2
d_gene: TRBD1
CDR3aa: CSASTGDRGDGYTF
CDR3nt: TGCAGTGCTAGTACGGGGGACAGGGGGGATGGCTACACCTTC

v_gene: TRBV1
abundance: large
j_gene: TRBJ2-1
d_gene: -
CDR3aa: CTSSQDAHEQFF
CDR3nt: TGCACCAGCAGCCAGGACGCTCATGAGCAGTTCTTC

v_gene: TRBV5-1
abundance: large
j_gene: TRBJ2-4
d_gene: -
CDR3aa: CASSLGLLEPTKNIQYF
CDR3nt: TGCGCCAGCAGCTTGGGTCTTCTTGAACCCACCAAAAACATTCAGTACTTC

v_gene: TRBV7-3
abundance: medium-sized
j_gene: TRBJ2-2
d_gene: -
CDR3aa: CASSLRATGELFF
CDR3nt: TGTGCCAGCAGCTTAAGGGCCACGGGGGAGCTGTTTTTT

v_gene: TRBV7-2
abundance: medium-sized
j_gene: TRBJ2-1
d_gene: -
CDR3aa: CASSTNSYNEQFF
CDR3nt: TGTGCCAGCAGCACAAATTCCTACAATGAGCAGTTCTTC